This is a list of T cell receptor beta chains from one sample in a study of post-analysis software for immune sequencing data. TCRdb reprocessed the PCR reads with MiXCR, giving one entry per CDR3 protein. Here the sample spans fewer than 550,000 distinct CDR3 sequences, under 40% being singletons. Sequences were obtained from blood. Source of these receptors: a girl aged 2-17 years with multiple sclerosis. Each CDR3 is given with its conserved first and last residue. Fields, in order: J gene, D gene, clone size, V gene, CDR3 protein, CDR3 DNA. The D gene is left open where the match is weak. Some rows mark clone size as missing; the rest say once, few, many or name a class of expanded clone.

TRBJ2-1	TRBD2	few	TRBV5-6	CASSLGTSRFLFF	TGTGCCAGCAGCTTGGGGACTAGCAGGTTTCTGTTCTTC
TRBJ1-6	TRBD1	NA	TRBV12-3/TRBV12-4	CASSRGQGGNSPLHF	TGTGCCAGCAGCCGCGGACAGGGCGGTAATTCACCCCTCCACTTT
TRBJ2-7	NA	NA	TRBV6-5	CASSYQLGVYEQYF	TGTGCCAGCAGTTATCAACTCGGGGTTTACGAGCAGTACTTC
TRBJ2-5	TRBD2	few	TRBV9	CASSVSGGLQETQYF	TGTGCCAGCAGCGTTTCGGGGGGGTTACAAGAGACCCAGTACTTC
TRBJ2-3	TRBD1	NA	TRBV24-1	CATSEPGTGPPSGTDTQYF	TGTGCCACCAGTGAACCTGGGACAGGGCCGCCTTCTGGCACAGATACGCAGTATTTT
TRBJ2-3	NA	NA	TRBV12-3/TRBV12-4	CASSLSTGGTDTQYF	TGTGCCAGCAGTTTATCAACGGGGGGCACAGATACGCAGTATTTT
TRBJ2-2	NA	NA	TRBV5-1	CASSLDGGDTGELFF	TGCGCCAGCAGCTTGGATGGCGGGGACACCGGGGAGCTGTTTTTT
TRBJ2-1	NA	NA	TRBV28	CASSSTSEGHNEQFF	TGTGCCAGCAGCTCGACCTCAGAAGGACACAATGAGCAGTTCTTC
TRBJ1-5	NA	NA	TRBV7-8	CASSSDRWLSNQPQHF	TGTGCCAGCAGTTCAGACAGGTGGTTGAGCAATCAGCCCCAGCATTTT
TRBJ2-5	NA	few	TRBV20-1	CSARGGEVQETQYF	TGCAGTGCTAGAGGTGGTGAGGTCCAAGAGACCCAGTACTTC
TRBJ1-1	TRBD1	NA	TRBV4-1	CASRLRTGGGTEAFF	TGCGCCAGCAGACTCAGGACAGGGGGCGGCACTGAAGCTTTCTTT
TRBJ1-2	NA	NA	TRBV7-2	CASSRTGPKYGYTF	TGTGCCAGCAGCCGCACCGGGCCTAAATATGGCTACACCTTC
TRBJ1-5	NA	few	TRBV12-3/TRBV12-4	CASSDKRPDQPQHF	TGTGCCAGCAGTGACAAAAGGCCAGATCAGCCCCAGCATTTT
TRBJ1-5	NA	NA	TRBV6-1	CASKVRDQPQHF	TGTGCCAGCAAAGTGAGGGATCAGCCCCAGCATTTT
TRBJ1-2	NA	few	TRBV5-1	CASSLESLDYGYTF	TGCGCCAGCAGCTTGGAATCGTTAGACTATGGCTACACCTTC
TRBJ1-2	NA	few	TRBV6-5	CASKETHQDYGYTF	TGTGCCAGCAAAGAAACCCACCAGGACTATGGCTACACCTTC
TRBJ2-5	NA	NA	TRBV20-1	CSARKYQETQYF	TGCAGTGCTAGGAAGTACCAAGAGACCCAGTACTTC
TRBJ2-5	NA	NA	TRBV7-9	CASSLQPGLRNRQYF	TGTGCCAGCAGCTTGCAGCCCGGGCTCCGTAATAGGCAGTACTTC
TRBJ2-3	NA	NA	TRBV11-2	CASSPRGLFTDTQYF	TGTGCCAGCAGCCCCCGCGGATTGTTCACAGATACGCAGTATTTT
TRBJ1-2	TRBD1	NA	TRBV20-1	CSAREPGTGSYGYTF	TGCAGTGCTAGAGAGCCCGGGACAGGGAGCTATGGCTACACCTTC
TRBJ2-7	NA	NA	TRBV6-1	CASSERASVDEQYF	TGTGCCAGCAGTGAACGCGCTAGCGTCGACGAGCAGTACTTC
TRBJ1-1	NA	NA	TRBV11-2	CASSQTSVGEAFF	TGTGCCAGCAGCCAGACCTCAGTAGGTGAAGCTTTCTTT
TRBJ1-1	NA	NA	TRBV20-1	CSARAGGQVGTEAFF	TGCAGTGCTAGAGCTGGCGGGCAAGTGGGCACTGAAGCTTTCTTT
TRBJ2-5	NA	few	TRBV5-1	CASSFREEETQYF	TGCGCCAGCAGCTTCAGGGAGGAGGAGACCCAGTACTTC
TRBJ2-7	TRBD2	few	TRBV5-1	CASRALAGAEQYF	TGCGCCAGCAGGGCCCTAGCGGGGGCCGAGCAGTACTTC
TRBJ1-2	NA	NA	TRBV5-6	CASSTRSFPSGYTF	TGTGCCAGCAGCACGAGGAGTTTTCCTAGTGGCTACACCTTC
TRBJ2-5	NA	few	TRBV20-1	CSARAPGVRETQYF	TGCAGTGCTAGGGCCCCGGGGGTGAGGGAGACCCAGTACTTC
TRBJ2-1	NA	few	TRBV5-4	CASSYQGYNEQFF	TGTGCCAGCAGCTATCAGGGATACAATGAGCAGTTCTTC
TRBJ1-1	TRBD1	NA	TRBV5-1	CASSLAGQGVTEAFF	TGCGCCAGCAGCTTGGCGGGACAGGGGGTCACTGAAGCTTTCTTT
TRBJ2-1	TRBD2	few	TRBV5-1	CASSFSSGTHNEQFF	TGCGCCAGCAGCTTCTCTAGCGGGACCCACAATGAGCAGTTCTTC
TRBJ2-6	NA	NA	TRBV12-3/TRBV12-4	CSSSEWGANVLTF	TGTTCCAGCAGCGAGTGGGGGGCCAACGTCCTGACTTTC
TRBJ2-7	NA	few	TRBV6-2/TRBV6-3	CASGEPGNSYEQYF	TGTGCCAGCGGGGAACCGGGTAACTCCTACGAGCAGTACTTC
TRBJ1-6	NA	NA	TRBV6-1	CASIQGNIYSPLHF	TGTGCCAGCATACAGGGTAATATCTATTCACCCCTCCACTTT
TRBJ2-2	TRBD1	NA	TRBV4-2	CASSQAGTGTKTGELFF	TGTGCCAGCAGCCAAGCAGGGACAGGAACAAAAACCGGGGAGCTGTTTTTT
TRBJ1-1	NA	few	TRBV2	CASRAIGGNTEAFF	TGTGCCAGCAGAGCGATCGGGGGGAACACTGAAGCTTTCTTT
TRBJ2-5	NA	once	TRBV7-9	CASSLAMGAPRETQYF	TGTGCCAGCAGCTTAGCGATGGGGGCGCCACGAGAGACCCAGTACTTC
TRBJ2-4	NA	NA	TRBV5-1	CASSHRTVKNIQYF	TGCGCCAGCAGCCATCGGACGGTCAAAAACATTCAGTACTTC
TRBJ2-1	NA	few	TRBV29-1	CSVGLRDSKYNEQFF	TGCAGCGTTGGTTTGAGGGACTCGAAATACAATGAGCAGTTCTTC
TRBJ2-1	NA	NA	TRBV6-1	CASSGQGGETQFF	TGTGCCAGCAGTGGTCAAGGTGGGGAGACCCAGTTCTTC
TRBJ1-6	NA	NA	TRBV12-3/TRBV12-4	CASSRPRGSYNSPLHF	TGTGCCAGCAGCCGACCCCGGGGCTCCTATAATTCACCCCTCCACTTT
TRBJ2-5	NA	once	TRBV20-1	CSARDYDGVLGQYF	TGCAGTGCTAGAGATTACGACGGGGTCCTGGGCCAGTACTTC
TRBJ2-5	NA	NA	TRBV5-1	CASTLLGQETQYF	TGCGCCAGCACTTTGCTGGGGCAAGAGACCCAGTACTTC
TRBJ2-1	NA	few	TRBV7-3	CASSGGVGWNNEQFF	TGTGCCAGCAGCGGCGGGGTCGGTTGGAACAATGAGCAGTTCTTC
TRBJ2-1	NA	NA	TRBV7-9	CASSLGLLGYNEQFF	TGTGCCAGCAGCCTAGGACTGCTGGGCTACAATGAGCAGTTCTTC
TRBJ2-1	TRBD2	NA	TRBV10-3	CAIAGLGGNEQFF	TGTGCCATCGCGGGACTAGGGGGAAATGAGCAGTTCTTC
TRBJ2-3	NA	few	TRBV5-6	CASSLITRTADTQYF	TGTGCCAGCAGCTTGATAACGCGGACCGCAGATACGCAGTATTTT
TRBJ1-2	TRBD1	NA	TRBV9	CASSVALSRQGAYGYTF	TGTGCCAGCAGCGTAGCTCTGAGTCGGCAGGGGGCTTATGGCTACACCTTC
TRBJ2-7	NA	few	TRBV5-1	CASSLVSRDHEQYF	TGCGCCAGCAGCTTGGTCTCCAGGGACCACGAGCAGTACTTC
TRBJ1-2	TRBD1	NA	TRBV5-1	CASSMTTGAYGYTF	TGCGCCAGCAGCATGACCACAGGGGCCTATGGCTACACCTTC
TRBJ1-5	NA	NA	TRBV20-1	CSAQQGINQPQHF	TGCAGTGCCCAACAGGGAATCAATCAGCCCCAGCATTTT
TRBJ2-5	TRBD1	few	TRBV7-2	CASSAQQGAGETQYF	TGTGCCAGCAGCGCTCAGCAGGGGGCAGGCGAGACCCAGTACTTC
TRBJ2-3	TRBD2	NA	TRBV20-1	CSATGTSGGSTDTQYF	TGCAGTGCAACTGGGACTAGCGGGGGGAGCACAGATACGCAGTATTTT
TRBJ2-3	NA	few	TRBV29-1	CSVPRGSGTSDTQYF	TGCAGCGTCCCCCGGGGTAGCGGTACATCAGATACGCAGTATTTT
TRBJ1-1	NA	few	TRBV20-1	CSARDRTRAGNTEAFF	TGCAGTGCTAGGGACCGGACGCGCGCGGGCAACACTGAAGCTTTCTTT
TRBJ2-1	TRBD2	few	TRBV20-1	CSARMGGSYNEQFF	TGCAGTGCTAGGATGGGGGGGAGTTACAATGAGCAGTTCTTC